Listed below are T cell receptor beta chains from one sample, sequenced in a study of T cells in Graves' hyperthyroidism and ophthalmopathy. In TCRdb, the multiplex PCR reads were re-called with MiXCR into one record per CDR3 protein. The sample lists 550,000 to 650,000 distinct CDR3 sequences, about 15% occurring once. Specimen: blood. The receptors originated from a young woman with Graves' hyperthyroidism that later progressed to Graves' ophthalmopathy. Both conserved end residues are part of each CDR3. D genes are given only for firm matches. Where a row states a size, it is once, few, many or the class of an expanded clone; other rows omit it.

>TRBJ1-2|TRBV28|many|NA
CASSLSGAKGYTF
TGTGCCAGCAGTTTATCGGGGGCTAAGGGCTACACCTTC
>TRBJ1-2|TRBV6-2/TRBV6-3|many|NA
CASSYSRPPTQDGYTF
TGTGCCAGCAGTTACTCGCGACCGCCAACCCAGGATGGCTACACCTTC
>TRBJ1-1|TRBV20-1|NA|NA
CSATRGGRGSEAFF
TGCAGTGCGACGCGGGGGGGTAGGGGGTCTGAAGCTTTCTTT
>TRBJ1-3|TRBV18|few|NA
CASSPFSGGPSSGNTIYF
TGTGCCAGCTCACCATTTAGCGGGGGTCCGAGCTCTGGAAACACCATATATTTT
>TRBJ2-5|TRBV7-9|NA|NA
CASSSEGGQETQYF
TGTGCCAGCAGCTCCGAAGGGGGGCAGGAGACCCAGTACTTC
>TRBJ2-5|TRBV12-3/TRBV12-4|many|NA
CASSDSGTTQETQYF
TGTGCCAGCAGCGATTCTGGGACAACTCAAGAGACCCAGTACTTC
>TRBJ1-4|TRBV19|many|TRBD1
CASSSRQGAEKLFF
TGTGCCAGTAGTTCTCGACAGGGGGCTGAAAAACTGTTTTTT
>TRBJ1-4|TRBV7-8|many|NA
CASSLGPAVDEKLFF
TGTGCCAGCAGCCTGGGACCTGCGGTCGATGAAAAACTGTTTTTT
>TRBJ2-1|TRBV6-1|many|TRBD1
CASPPLGQKPLGSYNEQFF
TGTGCCAGCCCGCCCTTGGGACAGAAGCCCCTTGGCTCCTACAATGAGCAGTTCTTC
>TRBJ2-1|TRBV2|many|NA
CASGNSQVLEQFF
TGTGCCAGCGGGAACAGTCAGGTACTCGAGCAGTTCTTC
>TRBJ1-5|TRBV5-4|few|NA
CASSFGGNGNQPQHF
TGTGCCAGCAGCTTCGGAGGGAATGGCAATCAGCCCCAGCATTTT
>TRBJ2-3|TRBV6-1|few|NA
CASFQATDTQYF
TGTGCCAGCTTCCAGGCAACAGATACGCAGTATTTT
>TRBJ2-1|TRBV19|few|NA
CASSIGRAEQFF
TGTGCCAGTAGTATAGGGAGGGCTGAGCAGTTCTTC
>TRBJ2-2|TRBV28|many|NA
CASSFNLNTGELFF
TGTGCCAGCAGTTTCAACCTGAACACCGGGGAGCTGTTTTTT
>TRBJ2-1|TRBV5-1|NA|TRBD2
CASSRPAGGGGYNEQFF
TGCGCCAGCAGCCGTCCGGCGGGAGGTGGAGGATACAATGAGCAGTTCTTC
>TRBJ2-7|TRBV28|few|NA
CASCSKPRGHYEQYF
TGTGCCAGCTGTTCCAAACCGAGGGGTCACTACGAGCAGTACTTC
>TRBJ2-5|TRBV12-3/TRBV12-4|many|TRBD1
CASRQDRRQETQYF
TGTGCCAGCAGGCAGGACAGGCGCCAAGAGACCCAGTACTTC
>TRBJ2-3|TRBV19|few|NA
CATTDSGSTDTQYF
TGTGCCACCACAGACTCCGGGAGCACAGATACGCAGTATTTT